This T cell receptor (beta chain) comes out of a study of blood T cell repertoires in COVID-19. Study-level information: COVID-19 samples, acute and convalescent, were from the United States, Italy and Spain. From T cells, B-cell-depleted T cells, or PBMCs came the material, which was cDNA or gDNA.

This CDR3 is built from 15 residues. V shed 0 bases and J shed 2 bases, with 12 bases lying between them. Germline CDR1 reads SGDLS; CDR2 reads YYNGEE. Original handling: Using reference gene primer amplification, nucleated cell counts were estimated. Profiled with immunoSEQ multiplex PCR; TCRdb holds only in-frame clones, not every one. Clone size and the V and J calls come from that table; the DNA yielded D and trimming. The data contain about 240,000 clones, roughly 88% of them singletons. The chain joins TRBV9 to TRBJ2-7, with TRBD1 as a possible D gene (6 bases). The clonotype originates from a woman in her 30s with acute or convalescent COVID-19. The sequenced material came from peripheral blood. Written as DNA, the CDR3 is TGTGCCAGCAGCGTAGCGGGACAAGCCCCCTACGAGCAGTACTTC. It specifies CASSVAGQAPYEQYF. Full variable domain (outside the CDR3, taken from reference TRBV9 and TRBJ2-7): DSGVTQTPKHLITATGQRVTLRCSPRSGDLSVYWYQQSLDQGLQFLIQYYNGEERAKGNILERFSAQQFPDLHSELNLSSLELGDSALYFCASSVAGQAPYEQYFGPGTRLTVT.